The sequence of this T cell receptor (beta chain) was determined in a study of blood T cell repertoires in COVID-19. The table came from immunoSEQ multiplex PCR; TCRdb's copy has only in-frame clones and leaves some out. The data show under 200,000 clones, with approximately 79% seen just once and about 15% held by the top ten. Source material: peripheral blood. The receptor comes from a man younger than 45 with active or convalescent COVID-19.

Here the CDR3 DNA reads TGTGCCAGCACGCAATCGGGACTAGCAAGGGACAATGAGCAGTTCTTC. It translates to CASTQSGLARDNEQFF. The chain links TRBV2 to TRBJ2-1; 9 nucleotides align to TRBD2. The CDR3 length is 16 residues. Looked up from germline, CDR1 is SNHLY and CDR2 is FYNNEI. The V gene end was trimmed by 7 bases and the J gene end by 5 bases; junction bases not matched to a gene: 12. Using reference TRBV2 and TRBJ2-1 for the parts outside the CDR3, the full variable domain is EPEVTQTPSHQVTQMGQEVILRCVPISNHLYFYWYRQILGQKVEFLVSFYNNEISEKSEIFDDQFSVERPDGSNFTLKIRSTKLEDSAMYFCASTQSGLARDNEQFFGPGTRLTVL.